Each of the 12 T cell receptor beta chains below was sequenced from the same sample in a study of T cell responses to AZD1222 COVID-19 vaccine. Profiled with immunoSEQ multiplex PCR; TCRdb holds only in-frame clones, not every one. The profile covers fewer than 180,000 clones, with 94% appearing a single time and about 1.3% taken by the ten largest. Sequencing was performed on peripheral blood, taken on day 0 of AZD1222 vaccination. The receptors shown here come from an adult in good health.

J is TRBJ1-5 and V is TRBV4-3; D is possibly TRBD1 (6 bases). Trimming stripped 0 bases from V and 5 bases from J, with 17 bases between. The CDR3 runs 17 residues. Germline CDR1 is LGHNA and CDR2 is YSLEER. In nucleotides, the CDR3 is TGCGCCAGCAGCCAAGATCTGGCGGGGGCGAGGGATCAGCCCCAGCATTTT. It encodes CASSQDLAGARDQPQHF.

The chain links TRBV7-9 to TRBJ2-1, with a tentative D call TRBD2 (5 bases). This CDR3 region has 14 residues. Trimming took off 5 bases at V and 3 bases at J, with 11 bases between the two ends. CDR1 SEHNR and CDR2 FQNEAQ come from the germline V gene (reference sequence). The CDR3, as DNA: TGTGCCAGCAGCACCAAGGACTTCTACAATGAGCAGTTCTTC. This codes for CASSTKDFYNEQFF.

The CDR3 nucleotides read TGTGCCAGCAGTTTCTCTTATTCCGGAGATACGCAGTATTTT. Its translation: CASSFSYSGDTQYF. J is TRBJ2-3 and V is TRBV27, with D unresolved. V lost 3 bases and J lost 5, with 12 bases in between. The CDR3 length is 14 residues. The germline CDR1 and CDR2 sequences are MNHEY and SMNVEV (reference sequence).

The rearrangement links TRBV30 to TRBJ1-1; no reliable D call. The CDR3 sequence is 12 residues long. V lost 4 bases, J lost 0 bases, and 6 bases lay in between. From germline, CDR1 is GTSNPN and CDR2 SVGIG (reference sequence). CDR3 sequence reads: CAWNTMNTEAFF. As DNA, the CDR3 is TGTGCCTGGAACACCATGAACACTGAAGCTTTCTTT.

The V and J genes are TRBV19 and TRBJ1-1; D gene ambiguous. V was clipped by 5 bases and J by 5 bases, with 9 bases between them. CDR1 LNHDA and CDR2 SQIVND come from the germline V gene (reference sequence). This CDR3 spans 12 amino acids. Here the CDR3 reads CASSDEGTEAFF. The CDR3 coding sequence is TGTGCCAGTAGTGATGAGGGTACTGAAGCTTTCTTT.

The rearrangement links TRBV25-1 to TRBJ1-1; D ambiguous. The CDR3 sequence is 12 residues long. The germline V gene has CDR1 MGHDK and CDR2 SYGVNS. Trimming took off 7 bases at V and 1 base at J, with 7 bases between the two ends. CDR3 amino acids: CASTTGNTEAFF. In DNA, the CDR3 is TGTGCCAGCACAACGGGGAACACTGAAGCTTTCTTT.

The chain uses TRBV19 and TRBJ2-5; 11 nucleotides align to TRBD2. The trim removed 0 bases at V and 5 bases at J, leaving 11 bases unmatched. This CDR3 has 18 residues. Germline CDR1 reads LNHDA; CDR2 reads SQIVND (reference sequence). CDR3 coding DNA: TGTGCCAGTAGTATAGATGATAGCGGGAGGGGGCCCGGGGAGACCCAGTACTTC. It translates to CASSIDDSGRGPGETQYF.

The V gene is TRBV3-1 (or the pseudogene TRBV3-2), the J gene TRBJ1-5; D gene unclear. V dropped 1 base and J dropped 0 bases, with 7 bases sitting between them. This CDR3 is built from 15 residues. CDR1 is LGHDT, CDR2 YNNKEL, per germline (reference sequence). CDR3 coding DNA: TGTGCCAGCAGCCAAGGGAGTAGTAGCAATCAGCCCCAGCATTTT. Residues: CASSQGSSSNQPQHF.

V usage is TRBV5-1 and J usage is TRBJ1-1; 9 bases line up with TRBD1. Per germline, CDR1 SGHRS and CDR2 YFSETQ. CDR3 length equals 16 residues. With 4 bases clipped from V and 5 bases from J, the junction kept 12 bases outside the gene matches. DNA of the CDR3: TGCGCCAGCAGCACCGGACAGGGGATAGGTAAGACTGAAGCTTTCTTT. Amino acids: CASSTGQGIGKTEAFF.

The rearrangement uses TRBV29-1 and TRBJ1-5; D call uncertain. This CDR3 is 13 amino acids long. Trimming shortened V by 4 bases and J by 5 bases, and 12 bases separated the two germline ends. Per germline, CDR1 SQVTM and CDR2 ANQGSEA. The CDR3 loop reads CSVGTGVHQPQHF. The CDR3 coding sequence is TGCAGCGTTGGGACGGGAGTCCATCAGCCCCAGCATTTT.

V is TRBV7-8 and J is TRBJ1-1; D uncertain. Germline V gene sequence: CDR1 SGHVS, CDR2 FQNEAQ. The CDR3 is made up of 13 amino acids. V gave up 2 bases and J gave up 5 bases, with 9 bases separating them. CDR3 amino acids: CASSLSRWTEAFF. In DNA form, the CDR3 reads TGTGCCAGCAGCTTATCACGATGGACTGAAGCTTTCTTT.

The chain recombines TRBV3-1 (or the pseudogene TRBV3-2) with TRBJ1-5; TRBD1 might be the D (5 bases). This CDR3 contains 14 residues. V was pared by 1 base and J by 1 base, with 5 bases between. Germline CDR1 is LGHDT and CDR2 is YNNKEL (reference sequence). The CDR3 spells CASSQGGSNQPQHF. The CDR3, as DNA: TGTGCCAGCAGCCAAGGGGGGAGCAATCAGCCCCAGCATTTT.